This T cell receptor beta chain was identified in a study of regulatory T cells in long-lasting Graves disease. Arm-PCR of CDR3 regions and iRepertoire HTBI primers were the basis on which TCR beta libraries were built. Each CDR3 protein gets one entry after TCRdb re-called the multiplex PCR reads with MiXCR. The table has about 440,000 distinct CDR3 sequences, less than 20% seen once. This clonotype showed up just once. This likely reflects a read error, since a far larger clone is one base away. The CDR3 sequence is 14 residues long. Germline CDR1 reads MNHNS; CDR2 reads SASEGT. Time point specified: newly diagnosed GD, antithyroid drugs for less than 3 months. PBMC-derived RNA was used for the TCR library. These sequences were also reported in another study, on T cells in Graves' hyperthyroidism and ophthalmopathy.

The TCR comes from a woman aged 25-40 years with Graves disease. This rearrangement joins TRBV6-1 to TRBJ2-3, with TRBD1 matching 9 bases. The DNA end favors TRBJ2-7, so the J call may be wrong. The material sequenced was peripheral blood mononuclear cells (PBMCs), taken at new diagnosis, from a patient treated with antithyroid drugs. The CDR3 nucleotides are TGTGCCAGTCAACCGGGACAGGGTAATGATGAGCAGTACTTC. Translated: CASQPGQGNDEQYF.